A single sample is the source of the 23 T cell receptor beta chains below, sequenced in a study of CD8 T cells in Susac syndrome. Random hexamers were used to reverse transcribe an amount of about 0.5 to 1 ug RNA. Each CDR3 protein is one row after TCRdb ran MiXCR on the immunoSEQ multiplex PCR reads. Found here are around 90,000 distinct CDR3 sequences, approximately 96% of them singletons; the top ten hold around 0.62%. The material sequenced was CD8+ T cells from PBMCs. The receptors originated from a human donor with Susac syndrome.

The chain is built from TRBV2 and TRBJ1-1; D not resolved. V was shortened by 2 bases and J by 0 bases, with 10 bases between the two germline ends. Per germline, CDR1 SNHLY and CDR2 FYNNEI. CDR3 size: 15 residues. The CDR3 coding sequence is TGTGCCAGCAGTGAATCGTCAGTCATGAACACTGAAGCTTTCTTT. It translates to CASSESSVMNTEAFF.

The J gene is TRBJ2-6, the V gene TRBV2; 9 bases are a match to TRBD1. The CDR3 is 16 residues long. From germline, CDR1 is SNHLY and CDR2 FYNNEI. After removal of 2 bases from V and 10 bases from J, the junction contained 9 bases not matched to a gene. As DNA, the CDR3 is TGTGCCAGCAGTGAAAGCTGGACAGGGGAAATGAACGTCCTGACTTTC. This gives the protein CASSESWTGEMNVLTF. The entire variable domain, with the rest obtained from reference TRBV2 and TRBJ2-6, is as follows: EPEVTQTPSHQVTQMGQEVILRCVPISNHLYFYWYRQILGQKVEFLVSFYNNEISEKSEIFDDQFSVERPDGSNFTLKIRSTKLEDSAMYFCASSESWTGEMNVLTFGAGSRLTVL.

J is TRBJ2-1 and V is TRBV5-1, with D perhaps matching TRBD1 (5 bases). CDR3 length: 18 amino acids. V lost 0 bases, J lost 0 bases, and 16 bases lay in between. Germline CDR1 and CDR2: SGHRS and YFSETQ. The CDR3 DNA is TGCGCCAGCAGCTTGGACTTTGTGGGGCGAATCTCCTACAATGAGCAGTTCTTC. The encoded protein is CASSLDFVGRISYNEQFF.

The rearrangement joins TRBV6-5 to TRBJ1-5; TRBD1 aligns across 9 bases. CDR3 length equals 15 residues. Germline V gene lookup returns CDR1 MNHEY and CDR2 SVGAGI. V gave up 4 bases and J gave up 4 bases; unmatched junction bases: 5. CDR3 residues: CASSSGDRVNQPQHF. For the CDR3, the DNA is TGTGCCAGCAGTTCCGGGGACAGGGTAAATCAGCCCCAGCATTTT.

This clonotype appeared once. The chain carries TRBV20-1 and TRBJ2-7; 8 nucleotides line up with TRBD1. Germline V gene data show CDR1 as DFQATT and CDR2 as SNEGSKA (reference sequence). The V segment lost 1 base and the J segment 6 bases; nucleotides outside the gene matches: 14. The CDR3 covers 16 residues. The CDR3 DNA reads TGCAGTGCTAGAGCAACAGGGGGACGGGCCGGGGGCGAGCAGTACTTC. Protein sequence: CSARATGGRAGGEQYF.

J is TRBJ2-3 and V is TRBV6-5, with TRBD2 matching over 11 bases. V shed 3 bases and J 3 bases; nucleotides not matched to a gene: 2. Germline lookup yields CDR1 MNHEY and CDR2 SVGAGI. The CDR3 covers 15 residues. CDR3 sequence (DNA): TGTGCCAGCAGTTATCTAGCGGGGGGAACAGATACGCAGTATTTT. Translating gives CASSYLAGGTDTQYF.

V and J are TRBV9 and TRBJ2-7, with 10 nucleotides matching TRBD1. Losses at the gene ends were 4 bases for V and 5 bases for J; bases not matched to a gene: 6. This CDR3 spans 14 amino acids. Per germline, CDR1 SGDLS and CDR2 YYNGEE. CDR3 sequence: CASSPPDRGNEQYF. In DNA form, the CDR3 reads TGTGCCAGCAGCCCCCCGGACAGGGGGAACGAGCAGTACTTC.

This rearrangement joins TRBV13 to TRBJ2-3; tentative D call: TRBD2 (5 bases). CDR1 and CDR2 (germline): PRHDT, FYEKMQ (reference sequence). There are 14 residues in the CDR3. Trimming stripped 7 bases from V and 5 bases from J, with 16 bases between. DNA for the CDR3: TGTGCCAGCAATTTACGGAGGTTCGTAGATACGCAGTATTTT. It encodes CASNLRRFVDTQYF. Complete variable domain (other parts from reference TRBV13 and TRBJ2-3): AAGVIQSPRHLIKEKRETATLKCYPIPRHDTVYWYQQGPGQDPQFLISFYEKMQSDKGSIPDRFSAQQFSDYHSELNMSSLELGDSALYFCASNLRRFVDTQYFGPGTRLTVL.

This chain connects TRBV4-3 to TRBJ2-1, with unresolved D. Trimming left V 0 bases short and J 2 bases short, with 14 bases between. CDR1 and CDR2 from the germline V gene are LGHNA and YSLEER. The CDR3 is made up of 17 amino acids. This CDR3 is CASSQDPARVAYNEQFF. In DNA, the CDR3 is TGCGCCAGCAGCCAAGACCCCGCTAGAGTTGCCTACAATGAGCAGTTCTTC.

J is TRBJ1-1 and V is TRBV20-1, with unresolved D. Trimming pared 0 bases from V and 9 bases from J, leaving 14 bases between. Germline V gives CDR1 DFQATT, CDR2 SNEGSKA (reference sequence). This CDR3 is built from 13 residues. The CDR3 reads CSARESGTPQAFF. DNA for the CDR3: TGCAGTGCTAGAGAATCGGGAACTCCGCAAGCTTTCTTT.

The chain uses TRBV27 and TRBJ1-1; a possible D gene is TRBD1 (5 bases). Deletions cut 10 bases from V and 4 bases from J, with 19 bases between. Germline V gene lookup returns CDR1 MNHEY and CDR2 SMNVEV (reference sequence). The CDR3 length is 14 residues. For the CDR3, the DNA is TGTGCCACAGAACCGAGGGGAAGGGGCACTGAAGCTTTCTTT. Translated, it gives CATEPRGRGTEAFF.

The chain carries TRBV20-1 and TRBJ2-3; D may be TRBD2 (5 bases). The CDR3 is made up of 14 amino acids. The germline V gene encodes CDR1 DFQATT and CDR2 SNEGSKA (reference sequence). Trimming left V 6 bases short and J 1 base short, with 14 bases between. For the CDR3, the DNA is TGCAGTGCCATCGGGCTAGCACGCACAGATACGCAGTATTTT. Amino acids: CSAIGLARTDTQYF.

V gene TRBV29-1 combines with J gene TRBJ2-3, with D tentatively TRBD2 (5 bases). This CDR3 comprises 13 residues. The V gene lost 4 bases and the J gene lost 6 bases, with 14 bases spanning the gap. Looked up from germline, CDR1 is SQVTM and CDR2 is ANQGSEA. The CDR3 reads CSVGSGSADTQYF. For the CDR3, the DNA is TGCAGCGTTGGGTCGGGGAGTGCTGATACGCAGTATTTT.

CDR3 sequence (DNA): TGTGCCAGCAGCCCCGAAGGGGGGAGGGGGACTGAAGCTTTCTTT. The encoded protein is CASSPEGGRGTEAFF. J is TRBJ1-1 and V is TRBV9, with D perhaps matching TRBD1 (6 bases). This CDR3 is built from 15 residues. The V gene lost 4 bases and the J gene lost 5 bases, with 18 bases spanning the gap. Germline CDR1 reads SGDLS; CDR2 reads YYNGEE.

V gene TRBV28 combines with J gene TRBJ1-2; D call uncertain. The germline CDR1 and CDR2 sequences are MDHEN and SYDVKM. V lost 5 bases and J lost 6, with 19 bases in between. This CDR3 is built from 15 residues. CDR3 residues: CASSLNRTPGDGYTF. The DNA of the CDR3 is TGTGCCAGCAGTCTAAACCGGACCCCGGGAGATGGCTACACCTTC.

This chain connects TRBV7-3 to TRBJ1-1, with D hard to call. Per germline, CDR1 SGHTA and CDR2 FQGTGA. The CDR3 loop spans 13 amino acids. The germline V and J ends were trimmed by 6 bases and 6 bases, with 14 bases remaining between them. In nucleotides, the CDR3 is TGTGCCAGCAGTCCCACCGTGGGGTCTGAAGCTTTCTTT. Translated: CASSPTVGSEAFF.

This clonotype was observed once. Relative to the germline gene, one junction end is altered; a read error may explain this. This chain joins TRBV30 and TRBJ1-6; no definite D call. Germline assignment: CDR1 GTSNPN and CDR2 SVGIG (reference sequence). The CDR3 covers 12 residues. The DNA of the CDR3 is TGTGCCTGGAACTCCAATAATTCACCCCTCCACTTT. Its translation: CAWNSNNSPLHF.

The rearrangement links TRBV7-6 to TRBJ2-1, with 8 bases matching TRBD2. After removal of 4 bases from V and 6 bases from J, the junction contained 5 bases not matched to a gene. The CDR3 totals 14 residues. Per the germline V gene, CDR1 is SGHVS and CDR2 is FNYEAQ. The CDR3 spells CASSSRGLGNEQFF. The CDR3 DNA follows: TGTGCCAGCAGCTCAAGGGGACTAGGCAATGAGCAGTTCTTC.

This clonotype was seen once. The chain recombines TRBV4-3 with TRBJ1-1; tentatively, D is TRBD1 (5 bases). Germline assignment: CDR1 LGHNA and CDR2 YSLEER. The CDR3 contains 14 residues. V was trimmed by 0 bases and J by 5 bases, leaving 10 bases between them. The CDR3 DNA reads as TGCGCCAGCAGCCAAGATACCAGGGAAACTGAAGCTTTCTTT. This codes for CASSQDTRETEAFF.

CDR3 region: CASSQERGYEQYF. The CDR3 DNA follows: TGCGCCAGCAGCCAAGAAAGGGGCTACGAGCAGTACTTC. The chain links TRBV4-1 to TRBJ2-7, with a possible D match to TRBD1 (5 bases). With 0 bases removed from V and 3 bases from J, the gap between germline ends came to 6 bases. The CDR3 has 13 residues. The germline CDR1 and CDR2 sequences are MGHRA and YSYEKL.

The V and J genes are TRBV7-8 and TRBJ1-2, with 7 positions matching TRBD1. This CDR3 has 15 residues. V dropped 0 bases and J dropped 4; count of bases not matched to a gene: 5. Germline CDR1 reads SGHVS; CDR2 reads FQNEAQ. As DNA, the CDR3 is TGTGCCAGCAGCTTAGCCTCGACAGGGCGCTATGGCTACACCTTC. It yields the protein CASSLASTGRYGYTF.

The V gene is TRBV12-3 or TRBV12-4, the J gene TRBJ1-2; the D is unclear. The ends were cut back, 5 bases at V and 1 base at J, with 8 bases in the middle. The CDR3 is made up of 13 amino acids. Written as DNA, the CDR3 is TGTGCCAGCAGTCCAGGACTTAACTATGGCTACACCTTC. This codes for CASSPGLNYGYTF.

V is TRBV4-3 and J is TRBJ1-5; the D is unclear. V lost 1 base to trimming and J lost 9 bases, with 10 bases between them. Germline CDR1 LGHNA, CDR2 YSLEER. The CDR3 runs to 13 residues. For the CDR3, the DNA is TGCGCCAGCAGCCAAGGGGTTTTGGGGCCCCAGCATTTT. Translation: CASSQGVLGPQHF.